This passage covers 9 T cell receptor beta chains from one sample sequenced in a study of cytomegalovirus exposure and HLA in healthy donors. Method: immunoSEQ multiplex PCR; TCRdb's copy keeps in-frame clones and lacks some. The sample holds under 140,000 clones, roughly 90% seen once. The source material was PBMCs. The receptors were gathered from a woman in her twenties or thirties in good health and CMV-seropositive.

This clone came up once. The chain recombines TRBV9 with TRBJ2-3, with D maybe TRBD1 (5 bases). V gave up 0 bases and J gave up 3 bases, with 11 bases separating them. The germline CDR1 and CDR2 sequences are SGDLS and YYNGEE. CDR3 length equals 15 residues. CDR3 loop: CASSVGVKGTDTQYF. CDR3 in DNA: TGTGCCAGCAGCGTAGGAGTGAAGGGGACAGATACGCAGTATTTT.

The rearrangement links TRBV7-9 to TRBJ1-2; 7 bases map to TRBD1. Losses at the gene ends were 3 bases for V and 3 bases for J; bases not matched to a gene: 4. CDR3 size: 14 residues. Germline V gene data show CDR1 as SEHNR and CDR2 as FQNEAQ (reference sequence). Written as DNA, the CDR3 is TGTGCCAGCAGCTTGACCGGGACAGACTATGGCTACACCTTC. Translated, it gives CASSLTGTDYGYTF.

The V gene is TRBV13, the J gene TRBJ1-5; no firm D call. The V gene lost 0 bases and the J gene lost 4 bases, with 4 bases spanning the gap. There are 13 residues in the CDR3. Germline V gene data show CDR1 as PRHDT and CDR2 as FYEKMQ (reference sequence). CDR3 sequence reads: CASSLGANQPQHF. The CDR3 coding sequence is TGTGCCAGCAGCTTAGGGGCTAATCAGCCCCAGCATTTT.

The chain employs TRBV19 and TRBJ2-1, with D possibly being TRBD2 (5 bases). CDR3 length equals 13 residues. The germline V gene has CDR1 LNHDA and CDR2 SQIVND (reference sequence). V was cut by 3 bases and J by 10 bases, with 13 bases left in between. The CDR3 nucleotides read TGTGCCAGTAGTATCGGTTACCCGGGGGAGCAGTTCTTC. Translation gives CASSIGYPGEQFF.

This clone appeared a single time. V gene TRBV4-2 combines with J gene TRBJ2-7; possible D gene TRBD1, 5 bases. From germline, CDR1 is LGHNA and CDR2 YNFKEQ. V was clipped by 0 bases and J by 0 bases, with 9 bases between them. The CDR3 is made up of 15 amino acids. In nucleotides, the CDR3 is TGTGCCAGCAGCCAAGACCAGGGAAGCTCCTACGAGCAGTACTTC. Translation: CASSQDQGSSYEQYF.

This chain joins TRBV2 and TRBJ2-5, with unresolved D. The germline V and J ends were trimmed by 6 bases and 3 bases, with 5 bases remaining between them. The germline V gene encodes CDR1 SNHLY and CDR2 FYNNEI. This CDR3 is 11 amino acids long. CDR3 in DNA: TGTGCCAGCAGCTTTAAAGAGACCCAGTACTTC. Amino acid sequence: CASSFKETQYF. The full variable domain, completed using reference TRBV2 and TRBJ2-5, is EPEVTQTPSHQVTQMGQEVILRCVPISNHLYFYWYRQILGQKVEFLVSFYNNEISEKSEIFDDQFSVERPDGSNFTLKIRSTKLEDSAMYFCASSFKETQYFGPGTRLLVL.

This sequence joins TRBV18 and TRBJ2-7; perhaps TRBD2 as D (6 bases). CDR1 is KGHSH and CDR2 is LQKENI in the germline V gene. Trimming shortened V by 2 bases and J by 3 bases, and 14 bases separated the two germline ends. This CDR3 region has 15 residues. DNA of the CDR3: TGTGCCAGCTCACCAAGGCAGGGAGGTATCTACGAGCAGTACTTC. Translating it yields CASSPRQGGIYEQYF.

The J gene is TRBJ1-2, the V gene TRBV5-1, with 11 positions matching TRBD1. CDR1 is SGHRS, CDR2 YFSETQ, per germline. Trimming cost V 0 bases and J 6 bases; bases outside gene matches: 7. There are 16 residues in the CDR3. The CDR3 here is CASSLEGTGGLHGYTF. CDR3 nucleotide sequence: TGCGCCAGCAGCTTGGAAGGGACAGGGGGTTTACATGGCTACACCTTC.

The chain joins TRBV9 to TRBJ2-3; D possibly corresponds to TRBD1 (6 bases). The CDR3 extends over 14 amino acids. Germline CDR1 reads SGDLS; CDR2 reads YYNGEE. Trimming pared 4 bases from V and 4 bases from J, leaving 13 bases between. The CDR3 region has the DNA TGTGCCAGCAGCCCAAGGGGGACCGCAGATACGCAGTATTTT. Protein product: CASSPRGTADTQYF.